Below, 19 T cell receptor beta chains from the same sample are listed, as sequenced in a study of breast tumors, draining lymph nodes, adjacent tissues. TCRdb re-derived calls from the multiplex PCR reads in MiXCR, one entry per CDR3 protein. In the table there are approximately 230,000 distinct CDR3 sequences, less than 45% of which are singletons. Axillary draining lymph nodes of breast cancer patients supplied the node samples. Sequences were obtained from axillary lymph node tissue. Receptors originate from a female donor with breast cancer. Some clones in this sample may be carry-over from other donors' samples.

The table lists this clonotype with many counts. The J gene is TRBJ1-2, the V gene TRBV12-3 or TRBV12-4; 8 bases fit TRBD1. CDR3 size: 14 residues. V gave up 6 bases and J gave up 4 bases; unmatched junction bases: 7. The CDR3 coding sequence is TGTGCCAGCAGACGGACAGGGCTCCTCTATGGCTACACCTTC. Protein product: CASRRTGLLYGYTF.

This clonotype turned up a few times. With a much larger clone just one base away, this may be a read error. The chain uses TRBV20-1 and TRBJ2-7; D is unresolved. The CDR3 runs to 12 residues. CDR1 is DFQATT, CDR2 SNEGSKA, per germline (reference sequence). The CDR3 is CSATANSYEPYF. The CDR3 DNA sequence: TGCAGTGCTACAGCTAACTCCTACGAGCCGTACTTC.

Regarding this clonotype: A read error is possible here, since a much larger clone lies one base away. This chain connects TRBV5-6 to TRBJ1-5, with no clear D. The CDR3 has 14 amino acids. Germline assignment: CDR1 SGHDT and CDR2 YYEEEE. The V gene lost 4 bases and the J gene lost 2 bases, with 10 bases spanning the gap. The CDR3 DNA follows: TGTGCCAGCAGCACTACAGCAGGCAATCAGCCCCAGCATTTT. Amino acids: CASSTTAGNQPQHF.

In regard to this clonotype: A much larger clone lies a single base off, so this may be a read error. The genes are TRBV4-1 and TRBJ2-1; D gene uncertain. CDR3 length equals 13 residues. CDR1 and CDR2 from the germline V gene are MGHRA and YSYEKL. CDR3: CVSSQDRNNEQFF. DNA of the CDR3: TGCGTCAGCAGCCAAGATAGGAACAATGAGCAGTTCTTC.

The chain combines TRBV9 with TRBJ1-5, with a tentative D call TRBD1 (5 bases). CDR1 and CDR2 from the germline V gene are SGDLS and YYNGEE. Trimming stripped 3 bases from V and 11 bases from J, with 21 bases between. This CDR3 has 15 amino acids. CDR3 nucleotide sequence: TGTGCCAGCAGCGCGACCCCTGGCGGAGGGGAGACCCAGCATTTT. The encoded protein is CASSATPGGGETQHF.

This sequence joins TRBV2 and TRBJ2-6; 12 bases are a match to TRBD2. Germline CDR1 reads SNHLY; CDR2 reads FYNNEI. The CDR3 length is 14 residues. The V gene end was trimmed by 7 bases and the J gene end by 8 bases; junction bases not matched to a gene: 3. CDR3 DNA sequence: TGTGCCAGCAAGAGGACTAGCGGGACCAACGTCCTGACTTTC. Translating it yields CASKRTSGTNVLTF.

This clonotype was seen once. The chain is built from TRBV20-1 and TRBJ1-2, with a weak D call TRBD1 (5 bases). Germline V gives CDR1 DFQATT, CDR2 SNEGSKA (reference sequence). V was pared by 1 base and J by 9 bases, with 15 bases between. The CDR3 extends over 13 amino acids. The CDR3 loop is CSARAGGTASYTF. The CDR3 DNA reads as TGCAGTGCTAGAGCCGGAGGGACCGCGAGCTACACCTTC.

This clonotype was detected a few times. The junction departs from germline at one end; a sequencing error may be responsible. The V and J genes are TRBV5-1 and TRBJ2-5; 8 bases fit TRBD2. The CDR3 loop spans 14 amino acids. Germline lookup yields CDR1 SGHRS and CDR2 YFSETQ. For the CDR3, the DNA is TGCGCCAGCAGCTTCGATAGCGGGGAAGACACCCAGTACTTC. As protein: CASSFDSGEDTQYF. The whole variable domain, filled in from reference TRBV5-1 and TRBJ2-5, reads KAGVTQTPRYLIKTRGQQVTLSCSPISGHRSVSWYQQTPGQGLQFLFEYFSETQRNKGNFPGRFSGRQFSNSRSEMNVSTLELGDSALYLCASSFDSGEDTQYFGPGTRLLVL.

V and J are TRBV1 and TRBJ2-7; the listed D gene, TRBD1, was not tested against the DNA. TRBV1 is listed as a pseudogene. The CDR3 runs 10 residues. The CDR3: CGLCSYEQYF. The CDR3 region has the DNA TGCGGCCTGTGTTCCTACGAGCAGTACTTC.

In this sample, this clonotype turned up many times. The chain is built from TRBV20-1 and TRBJ2-2, with D tentatively TRBD1 (6 bases). This CDR3 is built from 12 residues. Per germline, CDR1 DFQATT and CDR2 SNEGSKA (reference sequence). CDR3 in amino acids: CRGKGEPGELFF. CDR3 in DNA: TGCAGGGGGAAGGGGGAGCCCGGGGAGCTGTTTTTT.

This clonotype was counted many times. The V call is TRBV7-9, the J call TRBJ2-5; D is uncertain. CDR3 length: 13 amino acids. The germline V gene has CDR1 SEHNR and CDR2 FQNEAQ (reference sequence). The ends were cut back, 5 bases at V and 4 bases at J, with 11 bases in the middle. DNA for the CDR3: TGTGCCAGCAGCCCCTCTGGGCGAGAGACCCAGTACTTC. Amino acid sequence: CASSPSGRETQYF. Drawing the rest from reference TRBV7-9 and TRBJ2-5, the complete variable domain is DTGVSQNPRHKITKRGQNVTFRCDPISEHNRLYWYRQTLGQGPEFLTYFQNEAQLEKSRLLSDRFSAERPKGSFSTLEIQRTEQGDSAMYLCASSPSGRETQYFGPGTRLLVL.

This clonotype occurred many times. The rearrangement joins TRBV4-1 to TRBJ1-2; D remains ambiguous. Germline loops: CDR1 MGHRA, CDR2 YSYEKL. V lost 4 bases to trimming and J lost 4 bases, with 13 bases between them. The CDR3 sequence is 14 residues long. The CDR3 DNA reads TGCGCCAGCAGCCCGTTGGGCAGCACCTATGGCTACACCTTC. Protein: CASSPLGSTYGYTF.

This clonotype showed up just once. The gene calls are TRBV5-1 and TRBJ1-1; weak D call: TRBD1 (5 bases). V was clipped by 1 base and J by 5 bases, with 12 bases between them. CDR1 SGHRS and CDR2 YFSETQ come from the germline V gene. There are 14 residues in the CDR3. Here the CDR3 reads CASSLQGIGTEAFF. In DNA form, the CDR3 reads TGCGCCAGCAGCTTGCAGGGAATTGGAACTGAAGCTTTCTTT.

This sequence joins TRBV11-3 and TRBJ2-1; D may correspond to TRBD1 or TRBD2 (6 bases each). The CDR3 is 14 amino acids. In germline, CDR1 is SGHNT, CDR2 YENEEA. Trimming took off 5 bases at V and 8 bases at J, with 16 bases between the two ends. The CDR3 loop reads CASSTRGHADEQFF. The CDR3 DNA reads as TGTGCCAGCAGCACCCGGGGGCACGCGGATGAGCAGTTCTTC. Supplemented by reference TRBV11-3 and TRBJ2-1, the full variable domain reads EAGVVQSPRYKIIEKKQPVAFWCNPISGHNTLYWYLQNLGQGPELLIRYENEEAVDDSQLPKDRFSAERLKGVDSTLKIQPAELGDSAVYLCASSTRGHADEQFFGPGTRLTVL.

This clonotype was detected many times. The J gene is TRBJ2-1, the V gene TRBV24-1; TRBD2 matches 7 bases. The CDR3 has 16 residues. Germline assignment: CDR1 KGHDR and CDR2 SFDVKD. The J segment lost 0 bases and the V segment lost 2 bases, leaving 3 bases of the junction unmatched. CDR3: CATSDSGRRSYNEQFF. CDR3 bases: TGTGCCACCAGTGATTCCGGGAGGCGCTCCTACAATGAGCAGTTCTTC.

This clonotype appeared many times. CDR3 sequence: CASSLKTVVSTDTQYF. DNA of the CDR3: TGCGCCAGCAGCTTGAAGACAGTCGTTAGCACAGATACGCAGTATTTT. V usage is TRBV5-1 and J usage is TRBJ2-3; D might be TRBD1 (5 bases). The CDR3 contains 16 residues. Germline-derived CDR1 and CDR2 are SGHRS and YFSETQ. Trimming took 1 base from V and 0 from J, leaving 12 bases between them. Supplemented by reference TRBV5-1 and TRBJ2-3, the full variable domain reads KAGVTQTPRYLIKTRGQQVTLSCSPISGHRSVSWYQQTPGQGLQFLFEYFSETQRNKGNFPGRFSGRQFSNSRSEMNVSTLELGDSALYLCASSLKTVVSTDTQYFGPGTRLTVL.

To note about this clonotype: This may be a read error, as it is one base from a much larger clone. V gene TRBV7-8 combines with J gene TRBJ2-5; maybe TRBD2 (5 bases). V lost 4 bases and J lost 1, with 13 bases in between. The CDR3 is made up of 15 amino acids. Germline values: CDR1 SGHVS, CDR2 FQNEAQ. The CDR3 DNA is TGTGCCAGCAGCTCACGACTAAGTTTCCAAGAGACCCAGTACTTC. Encoded protein: CASSSRLSFQETQYF.

This clonotype showed up many times. The V gene is TRBV7-2, the J gene TRBJ2-6; D is unresolved. V was clipped by 2 bases and J by 0 bases, with 5 bases between them. The CDR3 runs 15 residues. Germline CDR1 is SGHTA and CDR2 is FQGNSA. CDR3 region: CASSLTVSGANVLTF. The CDR3 DNA sequence: TGTGCCAGCAGCTTAACGGTCTCTGGGGCCAACGTCCTGACTTTC.

This clonotype was observed many times. The chain couples TRBV7-8 to TRBJ2-7; the match to TRBD2 covers 7 bases. Germline V gene sequence: CDR1 SGHVS, CDR2 FQNEAQ. V lost 5 bases and J lost 5; bases outside the gene matches: 15. There are 16 residues in the CDR3. CDR3 region: CASSTPSGPGGNEQYF. In DNA, the CDR3 is TGTGCCAGCAGCACACCCTCCGGGCCCGGGGGGAACGAGCAGTACTTC.